Following are 29 T cell receptor beta chains from one sample sequenced in a study of T-cell reconstitution after alpha-beta-depleted transplantation in children (dated by TCRdb to about 2016). Library generation was performed with PCR. The data were produced on an Illumina HiSeq 2500. TCR library preparation used molecular barcoding, with unique molecular identifiers applied to normalize quantification of the TCRbeta repertoire. TCRdb itself trimmed the public reads at Q25 with fastp, ran MiXCR and retained productive beta chains. Under each unique CDR3 protein, matching rows form one entry showing the most common genes and DNA. In this sample the table shows some 830,000 distinct CDR3 sequences, approximately 15% of which occur a single time. The ten largest account for around 4.5% of the sample. Explained via the paper, the treatment or condition label denotes: allogeneic hematopoietic cell transplantation with graft depleted of TCRalphabeta T cells and CD19 B cells.

The material was PBMCs, mostly from graft donor cells, obtained 360 days after TCRalphabeta/CD19-depleted stem cell transplant. The receptors shown here come from a male patient aged 5 to 17 who had a stem cell transplant for acute lymphoblastic leukemia, so the T cells may come from the graft donor.

This clonotype was seen a few times. V usage is TRBV2 and J usage is TRBJ2-1; D unresolved. Germline CDR1 SNHLY, CDR2 FYNNEI. V was shortened by 6 bases and J by 5 bases, with 8 bases between the two germline ends. CDR3 length: 12 residues. The CDR3 loop reads CASRSIHNEQFF. The CDR3 coding sequence is TGTGCCAGCAGGAGTATCCACAATGAGCAGTTCTTC.

V usage is TRBV7-9 and J usage is TRBJ1-1; 8 bases match TRBD1. V gave up 5 bases and J gave up 4 bases; unmatched junction bases: 9. Germline V gives CDR1 SEHNR, CDR2 FQNEAQ (reference sequence). There are 15 residues in the CDR3. The chain's CDR3 is CASSGLQGAGTEAFF. The CDR3 nucleotides read TGTGCCAGCAGCGGACTGCAGGGGGCTGGCACTGAAGCTTTCTTT.

Points on this clonotype: The conserved closing phenylalanine or tryptophan is absent in this CDR3, likely reflecting a read error. No DNA is shown, since the ends of the CDR3 on it are uncertain; the CDR3 is the one TCRdb lists. The J gene is TRBJ2-7, the V gene TRBV7-2; whether TRBD2, the table's D call, matches the DNA was not checked. The CDR3 contains 13 residues when both ends are counted. Germline CDR1 SGHTA, CDR2 FQGNSA. This CDR3 is CASSLELGLAGTI.

The J gene is TRBJ1-4, the V gene TRBV4-1; 9 nucleotides line up with TRBD1. CDR1 is MGHRA, CDR2 YSYEKL, per germline. The CDR3 spans 15 residues. Trimming cost V 3 bases and J 8 bases; bases outside gene matches: 7. CDR3 loop: CASSHPQGAREKLFF. The CDR3 region has the DNA TGCGCCAGCAGCCACCCACAGGGGGCGAGAGAAAAACTGTTTTTT.

The CDR3 bases are TGTGCCACCAGCAGTTCGGTCGGGAGGCGCACAGATACGCAGTATTTT. As protein: CATSSSVGRRTDTQYF. The V and J genes are TRBV15 and TRBJ2-3; the match to TRBD2 covers 7 bases. Per the germline V gene, CDR1 is LNHNV and CDR2 is YYDKDF (reference sequence). The CDR3 is made up of 16 amino acids. With 3 bases clipped from V and 1 base from J, the junction kept 7 bases outside the gene matches.

The table lists this clonotype with many counts. At one of its ends the junction is not consistent with the germline gene, which may arise from a read error. The V call is TRBV5-1, the J call TRBJ2-7; 8 bases are a match to TRBD1. Per the germline V gene, CDR1 is SGHRS and CDR2 is YFSETQ. This CDR3 contains 14 residues. Here the CDR3 reads CASSFRTGSYEQYF. DNA of the CDR3: TGTGCCAGCAGCTTTAGGACAGGGTCCTACGAGCAGTACTTC.

The CDR3 coding sequence is TGTGCCAGCAGCCTTAGCGGGAGGGCCACAGATACGCAGTATTTT. Translation: CASSLSGRATDTQYF. The rearrangement joins TRBV7-7 to TRBJ2-3; 11 nucleotides align to TRBD2. The germline CDR1 and CDR2 sequences are SSHAT and FNYEAQ (reference sequence). Germline trimming cut 5 bases from V and 2 bases from J; bases unmatched to any gene: 3. CDR3 length: 15 residues.

This clonotype has more than one count but fewer than ten. The chain couples TRBV5-1 to TRBJ1-2; D is unresolved. Germline values: CDR1 SGHRS, CDR2 YFSETQ. This CDR3 is built from 14 residues. Trimming shortened V by 2 bases and J by 6 bases, and 14 bases separated the two germline ends. DNA for the CDR3: TGCGCCAGCAGCTTTACGGCCGAGGACGATGGCTACACCTTC. Protein sequence: CASSFTAEDDGYTF.

This rearrangement joins TRBV13 to TRBJ2-7; D not certain. Germline V gene sequence: CDR1 PRHDT, CDR2 FYEKMQ (reference sequence). There are 13 residues in the CDR3. V was pared by 1 base and J by 3 bases, with 7 bases between. This CDR3 is CASSLAHLYEQYF. The CDR3 DNA sequence: TGTGCCAGCAGCTTAGCGCACCTCTACGAGCAGTACTTC.

The rearrangement links TRBV10-3 to TRBJ1-2; D is possibly TRBD1 (5 bases). This CDR3 region has 15 residues. Per the germline V gene, CDR1 is ENHRY and CDR2 is SYGVKD. V lost 5 bases to trimming and J lost 6 bases, with 19 bases between them. DNA of the CDR3: TGTGCCATCAGTAAAAAATCGACAGAGTCCAATGGCTACACCTTC. It is translated as CAISKKSTESNGYTF.

This clonotype was seen a few times. The V call is TRBV12-3 or TRBV12-4, the J call TRBJ2-2, with D possibly being TRBD1 (5 bases). V lost 4 bases, J lost 4 bases, and 16 bases lay in between. This CDR3 contains 16 residues. CDR3 protein: CASSYQKGRGTGELFF. The CDR3 nucleotides read TGTGCCAGCAGTTATCAGAAGGGTAGGGGCACCGGGGAGCTGTTTTTT.

Only a few counts were recorded for this clonotype. The chain couples TRBV20-1 to TRBJ2-3; TRBD2 agrees at 13 bases. The CDR3 consists of 19 residues. Germline values: CDR1 DFQATT, CDR2 SNEGSKA (reference sequence). V trimming: 0 bases; J trimming: 5 bases; junction bases outside the gene matches: 14. CDR3 region: CSARDPKIGLAGVVDTQYF. In DNA form, the CDR3 reads TGCAGTGCTAGAGATCCAAAAATAGGACTAGCGGGAGTGGTAGATACGCAGTATTTT.

The sample holds many counts of this clonotype. This rearrangement joins TRBV12-3 or TRBV12-4 to TRBJ1-4, with TRBD1 matching 7 bases. Trimming removed 5 bases from V and 8 bases from J; junction bases left unmatched: 14. The CDR3 is 16 residues long. The CDR3 DNA is TGTGCCAGCAGTGTCAGCCGGACAGGCACCAGGGAAAAACTGTTTTTT. It encodes CASSVSRTGTREKLFF.

The V call is TRBV13, the J call TRBJ2-7, with 8 bases identical to TRBD2. This CDR3 contains 15 residues. With V trimmed by 5 bases and J by 2 bases, 8 bases remained unmatched. Germline lookup yields CDR1 PRHDT and CDR2 FYEKMQ (reference sequence). The CDR3 spells CASSLGIAGPYEQYF. CDR3 coding DNA: TGTGCCAGCAGCCTCGGGATAGCGGGACCCTACGAGCAGTACTTC.

This clonotype was seen at least ten times. The chain has TRBV4-1 and TRBJ1-2; the D is unclear. V was trimmed by 4 bases and J by 4 bases, leaving 10 bases between them. There are 13 residues in the CDR3. The germline V gene has CDR1 MGHRA and CDR2 YSYEKL. CDR3 protein: CASSLSGVYGYTF. The CDR3 coding sequence is TGCGCCAGCAGCCTAAGCGGGGTCTATGGCTACACCTTC.

V is TRBV12-3 or TRBV12-4 and J is TRBJ2-5, with a possible D match to TRBD2 (9 bases). The CDR3 has 19 residues. V lost 5 bases, J lost 7 bases, and 32 bases lay in between. In nucleotides, the CDR3 is TGTGCCAGCAGTCAGGGGGCGAAAGCGGGAGGACCTCCGGGTGGGACCCAGTACTTC. This gives the protein CASSQGAKAGGPPGGTQYF.

This clonotype was detected only a few times. V gene TRBV12-3 or TRBV12-4 combines with J gene TRBJ1-1; TRBD1 is a possible D gene (5 bases). The V gene lost 10 bases and the J gene lost 0 bases, with 12 bases spanning the gap. This CDR3 region has 13 residues. The CDR3 DNA follows: TGTGCCATCGGGGGTGCGGTGAACACTGAAGCTTTCTTT. Its protein is CAIGGAVNTEAFF.

This clonotype was observed a few times. The rearrangement joins TRBV5-8 to TRBJ2-2; D tentatively reads TRBD1 or TRBD2 (5 bases each). V lost 4 bases to trimming and J lost 2 bases, with 12 bases between them. Per germline, CDR1 SGHTS and CDR2 YDEGEE. The CDR3 consists of 15 residues. CDR3 sequence: CASSPLGVNTGELFF. DNA of the CDR3: TGTGCCAGCAGCCCGTTGGGGGTTAACACCGGGGAGCTGTTTTTT.

The chain combines TRBV19 with TRBJ2-1; D remains unclear. The CDR3 contains 13 residues. Germline V CDR1 and CDR2: LNHDA, SQIVND (reference sequence). The germline V and J ends were trimmed by 3 bases and 7 bases, with 10 bases remaining between them. The chain's CDR3 is CASSIQTYNEQFF. CDR3 in DNA: TGTGCCAGTAGTATTCAGACTTATAATGAGCAGTTCTTC.

This clonotype was counted many times. This chain joins TRBV12-3 or TRBV12-4 and TRBJ1-5; 7 positions match TRBD1. This CDR3 has 14 amino acids. V lost 4 bases to trimming and J lost 5 bases; unmatched junction nucleotides: 5. CDR3 loop: CASSYTGQHQPQHF. CDR3 DNA sequence: TGTGCCAGCAGTTATACGGGACAGCATCAGCCCCAGCATTTT.

This clonotype was counted ten times or more. V gene TRBV5-1 combines with J gene TRBJ1-1; D unresolved. The CDR3 has 14 amino acids. The V end was cut by 0 bases, the J end by 1 base, with 7 bases between. Germline V CDR1 and CDR2: SGHRS, YFSETQ. CDR3 amino acids: CASSLAPGNTEAFF. CDR3 nucleotide sequence: TGCGCCAGCAGCTTGGCCCCAGGGAACACTGAAGCTTTCTTT.

This clonotype was observed a few times. The V gene is TRBV10-3, the J gene TRBJ2-2; no definite D call. Germline V gene lookup returns CDR1 ENHRY and CDR2 SYGVKD. The CDR3 sequence is 13 residues long. Trimming left V 5 bases short and J 2 bases short, with 6 bases between. CDR3 sequence: CAISSINTGELFF. CDR3 nucleotide sequence: TGTGCCATCAGTAGTATCAACACCGGGGAGCTGTTTTTT.

The chain employs TRBV4-1 and TRBJ2-7; D may be TRBD2 (5 bases). In germline, CDR1 is MGHRA, CDR2 YSYEKL. The CDR3 length is 16 residues. V gave up 1 base and J gave up 3 bases, with 16 bases separating them. The CDR3 spells CASSQAPPVRDYEQYF. As DNA, the CDR3 is TGCGCCAGCAGCCAAGCCCCCCCGGTACGGGACTACGAGCAGTACTTC.

This chain joins TRBV6-1 and TRBJ2-1, with D unclear. Looked up from germline, CDR1 is MNHNS and CDR2 is SASEGT. Trimming pared 4 bases from V and 5 bases from J, leaving 15 bases between. The CDR3 spans 15 residues. The CDR3 DNA reads as TGTGCCAGCAGTGGTGGTCTAGGTTTCCACAATGAGCAGTTCTTC. Translated: CASSGGLGFHNEQFF.

Turning to this clonotype: The junction differs from germline at one of its ends, possibly a read error. The CDR3 region is CASSSLAGTSYKQYF. The CDR3 coding sequence is TGCGCCAGCAGCTCTTTAGCGGGAACCTCCTACAAGCAGTACTTC. V is TRBV5-1 and J is TRBJ2-7; 8 positions match TRBD2. The germline V gene encodes CDR1 SGHRS and CDR2 YFSETQ. The CDR3 contains 15 residues.

The count of this clonotype is one. The rearrangement uses TRBV10-3 and TRBJ2-7; 8 bases are shared with TRBD2. Losses at the gene ends were 6 bases for V and 2 bases for J; bases not matched to a gene: 6. This CDR3 has 14 amino acids. Germline-derived CDR1 and CDR2 are ENHRY and SYGVKD. CDR3 sequence: CAIRPGLGTYEQYF. In DNA form, the CDR3 reads TGTGCCATCAGGCCGGGACTAGGAACCTACGAGCAGTACTTC.

Ten or more counts support this clonotype. V usage is TRBV4-1 and J usage is TRBJ2-1, with 10 nucleotides matching TRBD2. This CDR3 comprises 16 residues. V was pared by 0 bases and J by 9 bases, with 8 bases of the junction left unmatched. Germline V CDR1 and CDR2: MGHRA, YSYEKL. This CDR3 is CASSQDRAGGPREQFF. The CDR3 region has the DNA TGCGCCAGCAGCCAAGATCGAGCGGGAGGGCCGCGTGAGCAGTTCTTC.

This clonotype was counted a few times. The chain combines TRBV9 with TRBJ1-1; 9 nucleotides align to TRBD1. Germline values: CDR1 SGDLS, CDR2 YYNGEE. The CDR3 has 18 residues. After removal of 0 bases from V and 3 bases from J, the junction contained 12 bases not matched to a gene. CDR3: CASSVGGQGFQRDTEAFF. Here the CDR3 DNA reads TGTGCCAGCAGCGTAGGGGGACAGGGATTTCAACGTGACACTGAAGCTTTCTTT.

The rearrangement joins TRBV6-1 to TRBJ1-1; D is unresolved. Germline lookup yields CDR1 MNHNS and CDR2 SASEGT. The ends were cut back, 7 bases at V and 1 base at J, with 10 bases in the middle. The CDR3 has 13 amino acids. In DNA, the CDR3 is TGTGCCAGCAAGGATATAGGGAACACTGAAGCTTTCTTT. Its protein is CASKDIGNTEAFF.